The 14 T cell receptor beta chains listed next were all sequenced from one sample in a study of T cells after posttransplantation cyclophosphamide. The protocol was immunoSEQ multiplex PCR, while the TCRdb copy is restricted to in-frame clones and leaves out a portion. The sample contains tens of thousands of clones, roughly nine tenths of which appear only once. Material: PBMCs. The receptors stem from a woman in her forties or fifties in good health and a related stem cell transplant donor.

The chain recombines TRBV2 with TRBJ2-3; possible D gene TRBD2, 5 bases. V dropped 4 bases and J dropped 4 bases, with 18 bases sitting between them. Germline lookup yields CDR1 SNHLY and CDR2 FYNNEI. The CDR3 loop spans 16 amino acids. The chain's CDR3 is CASSGSSSVTSDTQYF. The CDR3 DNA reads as TGTGCCAGCAGTGGGTCGAGTAGCGTAACGTCAGATACGCAGTATTTT.

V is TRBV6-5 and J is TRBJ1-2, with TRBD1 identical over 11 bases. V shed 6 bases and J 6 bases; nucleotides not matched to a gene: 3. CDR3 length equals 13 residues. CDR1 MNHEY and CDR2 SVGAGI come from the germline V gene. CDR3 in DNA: TGTGCCAGCAGACGGGGACAGGGGGATGGCTACACCTTC. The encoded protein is CASRRGQGDGYTF.

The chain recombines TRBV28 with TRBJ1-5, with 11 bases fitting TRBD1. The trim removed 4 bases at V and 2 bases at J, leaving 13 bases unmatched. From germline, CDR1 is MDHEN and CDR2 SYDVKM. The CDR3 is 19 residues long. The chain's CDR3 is CASSSPRGQGARGNQPQHF. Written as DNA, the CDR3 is TGTGCCAGCAGTTCCCCGCGAGGACAGGGGGCAAGAGGCAATCAGCCCCAGCATTTT.

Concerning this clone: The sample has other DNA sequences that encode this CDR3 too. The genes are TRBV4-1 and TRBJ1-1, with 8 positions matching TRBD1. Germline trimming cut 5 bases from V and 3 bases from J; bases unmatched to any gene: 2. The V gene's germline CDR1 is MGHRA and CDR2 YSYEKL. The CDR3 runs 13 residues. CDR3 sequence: CASSGQGYTEAFF. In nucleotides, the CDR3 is TGCGCCAGCAGCGGACAGGGCTACACTGAAGCTTTCTTT.

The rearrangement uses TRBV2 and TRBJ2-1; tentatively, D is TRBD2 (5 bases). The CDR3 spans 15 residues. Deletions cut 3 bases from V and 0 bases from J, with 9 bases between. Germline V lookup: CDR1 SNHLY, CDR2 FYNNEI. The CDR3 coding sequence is TGTGCCAGCAGTGAGGCAAGCGGCTCCTACAATGAGCAGTTCTTC. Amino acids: CASSEASGSYNEQFF. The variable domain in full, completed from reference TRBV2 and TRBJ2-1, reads EPEVTQTPSHQVTQMGQEVILRCVPISNHLYFYWYRQILGQKVEFLVSFYNNEISEKSEIFDDQFSVERPDGSNFTLKIRSTKLEDSAMYFCASSEASGSYNEQFFGPGTRLTVL.

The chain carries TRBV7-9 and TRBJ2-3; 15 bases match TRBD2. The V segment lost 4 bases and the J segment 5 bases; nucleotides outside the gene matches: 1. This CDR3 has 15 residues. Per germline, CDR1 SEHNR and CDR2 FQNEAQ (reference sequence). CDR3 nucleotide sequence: TGTGCCAGCAGCTCGGGACTAGCGGGAGGAGATACGCAGTATTTT. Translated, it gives CASSSGLAGGDTQYF.

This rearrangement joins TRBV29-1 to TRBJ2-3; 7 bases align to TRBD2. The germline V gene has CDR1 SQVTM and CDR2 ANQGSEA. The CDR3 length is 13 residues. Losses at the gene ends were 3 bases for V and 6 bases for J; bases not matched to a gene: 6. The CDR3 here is CSVDRGSDDTQYF. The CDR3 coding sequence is TGCAGCGTTGACCGCGGGAGCGACGATACGCAGTATTTT.

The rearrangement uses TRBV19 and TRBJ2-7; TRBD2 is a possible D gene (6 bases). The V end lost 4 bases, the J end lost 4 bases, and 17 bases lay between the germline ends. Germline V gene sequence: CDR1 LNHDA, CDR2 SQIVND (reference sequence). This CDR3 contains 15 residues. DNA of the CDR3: TGTGCCAGTAGTACCCGTGGGGCGGGGCCATACGAGCAGTACTTC. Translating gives CASSTRGAGPYEQYF.

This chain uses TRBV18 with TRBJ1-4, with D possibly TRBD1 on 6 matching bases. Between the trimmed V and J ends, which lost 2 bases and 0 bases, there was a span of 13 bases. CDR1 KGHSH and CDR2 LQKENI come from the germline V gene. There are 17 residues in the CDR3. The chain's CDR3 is CASSPREGDATNEKLFF. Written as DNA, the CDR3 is TGTGCCAGCTCACCAAGAGAGGGGGATGCAACTAATGAAAAACTGTTTTTT.

CDR3 coding DNA: TGTGCCAGTAGTTCCGCCTCTAGCGCGGTCTCTATCGAGCAGTACTTC. It is translated as CASSSASSAVSIEQYF. The chain employs TRBV19 and TRBJ2-7, with D maybe TRBD2 (6 bases). This CDR3 is built from 16 residues. Deletions cut 5 bases from V and 6 bases from J, with 23 bases between. Germline loops: CDR1 LNHDA, CDR2 SQIVND (reference sequence).

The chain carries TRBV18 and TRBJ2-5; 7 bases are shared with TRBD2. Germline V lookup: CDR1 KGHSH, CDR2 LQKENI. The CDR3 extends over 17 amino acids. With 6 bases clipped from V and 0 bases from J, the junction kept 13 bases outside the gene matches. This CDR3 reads CASSPERASGYQETQYF. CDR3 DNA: TGTGCCAGCTCGCCGGAGAGGGCTAGCGGCTACCAAGAGACCCAGTACTTC.

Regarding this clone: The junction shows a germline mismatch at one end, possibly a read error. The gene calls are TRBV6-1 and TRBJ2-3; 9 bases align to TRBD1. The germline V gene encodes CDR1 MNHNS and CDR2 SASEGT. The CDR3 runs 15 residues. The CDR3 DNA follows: TGTGCCAGCGGTGACCGGGACAGGGGCACAGATACGCAGTATTTT. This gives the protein CASGDRDRGTDTQYF.

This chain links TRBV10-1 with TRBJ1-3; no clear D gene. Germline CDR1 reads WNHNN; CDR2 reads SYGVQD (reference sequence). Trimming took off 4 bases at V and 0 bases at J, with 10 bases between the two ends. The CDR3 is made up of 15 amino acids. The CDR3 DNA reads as TGCGCCAGCAGTGGAGGCCCCGGCTCTGGAAACACCATATATTTT. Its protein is CASSGGPGSGNTIYF.

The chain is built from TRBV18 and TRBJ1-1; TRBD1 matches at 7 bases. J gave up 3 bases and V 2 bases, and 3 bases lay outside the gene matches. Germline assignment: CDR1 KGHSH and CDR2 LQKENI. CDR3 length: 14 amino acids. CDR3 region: CASSPRGQDTEAFF. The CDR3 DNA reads TGTGCCAGCTCACCAAGGGGGCAGGACACTGAAGCTTTCTTT.